Detailed here is one T cell receptor beta chain. This entry is derived from a study of Ad26.COV2.S vaccination and SARS-CoV-2 variants. The V end lost 2 bases, the J end lost 5 bases, and 10 bases lay between the germline ends. This CDR3 contains 13 residues. The germline gives CDR1 SGHRS, CDR2 YFSETQ. Method: immunoSEQ multiplex PCR; TCRdb's copy keeps in-frame clones and lacks some. Found here are a few hundred thousand clones, approximately 90% of them singletons; the top ten hold around 1.8%. Regarding treatment: 15 to 20 received Ad26.COV2.S at low or high dose, single or two shots; a few received placebo; per-sample allocation not given. The samples date from day 63 after the first vaccine or placebo injection. Within Boston, the person who donated was an adult of 18-55 years.

The chain combines TRBV5-1 with TRBJ2-5, with D possibly matching TRBD2 (5 bases). This sequence was found in a person between 18 and 59 years old who received the Ad26.COV2.S COVID-19 vaccine or a placebo. Sequencing was performed on peripheral blood, taken in a trial of Ad26.COV2.S vaccine versus placebo. CDR3 residues: CASSFEGLETQYF. Written as DNA, the CDR3 is TGCGCCAGCAGCTTCGAGGGTCTTGAGACCCAGTACTTC.